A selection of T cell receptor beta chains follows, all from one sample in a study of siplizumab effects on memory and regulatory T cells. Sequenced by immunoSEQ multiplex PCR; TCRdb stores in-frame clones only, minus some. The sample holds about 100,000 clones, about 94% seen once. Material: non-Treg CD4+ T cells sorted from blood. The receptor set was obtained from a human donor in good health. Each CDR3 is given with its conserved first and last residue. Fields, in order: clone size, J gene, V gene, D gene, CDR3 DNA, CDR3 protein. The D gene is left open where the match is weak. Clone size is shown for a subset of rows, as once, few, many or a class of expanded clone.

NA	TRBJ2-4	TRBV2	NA	TGTGCCAGCAGTGAACTGTCTCTAGCCAAAAACATTCAGTACTTC	CASSELSLAKNIQYF
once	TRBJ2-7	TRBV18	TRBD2	TGTGCCAGCTCACCAGCGGCAGCGGGGTTTAGGGAGCAGTACTTC	CASSPAAAGFREQYF
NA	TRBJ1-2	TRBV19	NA	TGTGCCAGTACTAAACAGGTGGGGAACTATGGCTACACCTTC	CASTKQVGNYGYTF
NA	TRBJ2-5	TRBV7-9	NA	TGTGCCAGCAGCTTACCCCGGGGGCGTCAAGAGACCCAGTACTTC	CASSLPRGRQETQYF
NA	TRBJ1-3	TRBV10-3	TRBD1	TGTGCCATCAGTGATACCGGGACAGGGAGAAACACCATATATTTT	CAISDTGTGRNTIYF
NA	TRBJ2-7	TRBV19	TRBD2	TGTGCCAGTAGTATTGCGCTAGCGGGAATCTACGAGCAGTACTTC	CASSIALAGIYEQYF
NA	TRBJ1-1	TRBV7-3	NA	TGTGCCAGCAGCCAATCCGGTGGACTTAATGAAGCTTTCTTT	CASSQSGGLNEAFF
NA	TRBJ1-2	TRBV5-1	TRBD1	TGCGCCAGCAGCGTTGCTACAGACCCGGGACAGCTCTATGGCTACACCTTC	CASSVATDPGQLYGYTF
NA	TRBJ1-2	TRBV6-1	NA	TGTGCCAGCAAGCCCCAGGGTCCCTCTTCCTATGGCTACACCTTC	CASKPQGPSSYGYTF
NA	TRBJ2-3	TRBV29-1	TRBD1	TGCAGCGTTGAAGGCTCAGGGGGTCAAGATACGCAGTATTTT	CSVEGSGGQDTQYF
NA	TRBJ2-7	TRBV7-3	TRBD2	TGTGCCAGCAGCTTAGCGGTTCGGGAGGGCCTACTCGAGCAGTACTTC	CASSLAVREGLLEQYF
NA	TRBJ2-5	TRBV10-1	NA	TGCGCCAGCAGTGACAGTCCGGAGGGCGAGACCCAGTACTTC	CASSDSPEGETQYF
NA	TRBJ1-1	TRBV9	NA	TGTGCCAGCAGCGTAGAAATGCGGGACACTGAAGCTTTCTTT	CASSVEMRDTEAFF
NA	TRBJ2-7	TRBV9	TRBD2	TGTGCCAGCAGCGTAGACTCTAGCGGGAGGAGGGAGCAGTACTTC	CASSVDSSGRREQYF
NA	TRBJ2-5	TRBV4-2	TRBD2	TGTGCCAGCAGCCAAGGGGCCCAGGGGACTAGCGGGATCGAGACCCAGTACTTC	CASSQGAQGTSGIETQYF
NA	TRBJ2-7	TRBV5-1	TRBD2	TGCGCCAGCAGCTCCGGACTAGCGGGAAACCACGAGCAGTACTTC	CASSSGLAGNHEQYF
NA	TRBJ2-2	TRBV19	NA	TGTGCCAGTAGTATGCGACCAGGGGGACTGAACACCGGGGAGCTGTTTTTT	CASSMRPGGLNTGELFF
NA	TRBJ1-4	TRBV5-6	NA	TGTGCCAGCAGCTTGGATGATGAAAAACTGTTTTTT	CASSLDDEKLFF
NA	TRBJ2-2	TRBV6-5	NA	TGTGCCACTACTGGGTACTACGACACCGGGGAGCTGTTTTTT	CATTGYYDTGELFF
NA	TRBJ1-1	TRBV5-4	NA	TGTGCCAGCAGCTTGGTGGGCAGTAACACTGAAGCTTTCTTT	CASSLVGSNTEAFF
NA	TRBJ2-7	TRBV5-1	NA	TGCGCCAGCAGCTCTGCGTGGTCAGAGGGCCTCCGCGAGCAGTACTTC	CASSSAWSEGLREQYF
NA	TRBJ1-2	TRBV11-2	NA	TGTGCCAGCAGCCCTCATTCCGGGTACAGCGCCCTCAACTATGGCTACACCTTC	CASSPHSGYSALNYGYTF
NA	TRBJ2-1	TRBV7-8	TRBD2	TGTGCCAGCAGCTTAGTGGCTACTAGCGGGGTTTTGGAGCAGTTCTTC	CASSLVATSGVLEQFF
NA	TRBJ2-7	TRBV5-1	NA	TGCGCCAGCAGCTTGTTCGCCACAGGGAATACCTACGAGCAGTACTTC	CASSLFATGNTYEQYF
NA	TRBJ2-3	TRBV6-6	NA	TGTGCCAGCAGTCTTGACCTTAGCACAGATACGCAGTATTTT	CASSLDLSTDTQYF
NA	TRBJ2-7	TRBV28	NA	TGTGCCAGCAGCTCAGTGGGTCGGGGGCAGTACTTC	CASSSVGRGQYF
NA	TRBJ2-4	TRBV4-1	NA	TGCGCCAGCAGCCCAGAACCGCAGGGACCACTAGCCAAAAACATTCAGTACTTC	CASSPEPQGPLAKNIQYF
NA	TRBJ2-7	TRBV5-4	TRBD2	TGTGCCAGCAGCGACATGAAGCGGGAGTCTATTTACGAGCAGTACTTC	CASSDMKRESIYEQYF
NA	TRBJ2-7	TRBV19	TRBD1	TGTGCCAGTAATCAGGGGACAGGGGGCCACGAGCAGTACTTC	CASNQGTGGHEQYF
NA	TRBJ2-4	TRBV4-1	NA	TGCGCCAGCAGCCCCCTCCTACAGGGATACAAAAACATTCAGTACTTC	CASSPLLQGYKNIQYF
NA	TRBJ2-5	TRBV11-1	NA	TGTGCCAGCAGCGACCGTTGGGAAGCAGAGACCCAGTACTTC	CASSDRWEAETQYF
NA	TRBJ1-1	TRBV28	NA	TGTGCCAGCAGTTTAACGGACTTGGGAGCTTTCTTT	CASSLTDLGAFF
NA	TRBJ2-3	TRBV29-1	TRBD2	TGCAGCGTTGGTTCCGGGAGGGATACGCAGTATTTT	CSVGSGRDTQYF
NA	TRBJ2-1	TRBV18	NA	TGTGCCAGCTCACCACTGGGACCCCCCGTTGGTGGAGAGCAGTTCTTC	CASSPLGPPVGGEQFF
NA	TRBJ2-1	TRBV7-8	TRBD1	TGTGCCAGCAGCTTTGTCAGGACAGGAGGTTACAATGAGCAGTTCTTC	CASSFVRTGGYNEQFF
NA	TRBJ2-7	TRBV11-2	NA	TGTGCCAGCAGCTTAGGTGGAAGGGAGCAGTACTTC	CASSLGGREQYF
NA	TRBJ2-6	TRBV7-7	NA	TGTGCTAGCAGCTTAGCTGGGGCCAACGTCCTGACTTTC	CASSLAGANVLTF
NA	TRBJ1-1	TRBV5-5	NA	TGTGCCAGCAGCTCGGAACCGAACACTGAAGCTTTCTTT	CASSSEPNTEAFF
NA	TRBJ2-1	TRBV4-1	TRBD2	TGCGCCAGCAGCCAAGGAGGGACTAGCGGGAGGGCCTCAAATGAGCAGTTCTTC	CASSQGGTSGRASNEQFF
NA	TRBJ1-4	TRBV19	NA	TGTGCCAGCAAACCGGACAGAAAGGACCCGAATGAAAAACTGTTTTTT	CASKPDRKDPNEKLFF
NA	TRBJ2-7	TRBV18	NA	TGTGCCAGCTCACCGCTCGGCGGCGACTCCTACGAGCAGTACTTC	CASSPLGGDSYEQYF
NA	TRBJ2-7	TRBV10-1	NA	TGCGCCAGCAGTGAGTCCCCAGGGACCATCAGCGACGAGCAGTACTTC	CASSESPGTISDEQYF
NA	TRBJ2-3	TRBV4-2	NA	TGTGCCAGCAGCCAAGTACACGGGAGAGGAGATACGCAGTATTTT	CASSQVHGRGDTQYF
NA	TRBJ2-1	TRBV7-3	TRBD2	TGTGCCAGCAGTCGTAGACTAGCGGCAGACAATGAGCAGTTCTTC	CASSRRLAADNEQFF
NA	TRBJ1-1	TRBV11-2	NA	TGTGCCAGCACCTCCCGGGGGGCTGAAGCTTTCTTT	CASTSRGAEAFF
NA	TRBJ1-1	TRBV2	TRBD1	TGTGCCAGGAGACAGGGGCGAACGAACACTGAAGCTTTCTTT	CARRQGRTNTEAFF
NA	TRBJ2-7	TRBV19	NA	TGTGCCAGTAGTATTTCGCAGAGCTACGAGCAGTACTTC	CASSISQSYEQYF
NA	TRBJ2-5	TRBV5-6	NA	TGTGCCAGCAGCCGCCAAGAGACCCAGTACTTC	CASSRQETQYF